Each of the 20 T cell receptor beta chains below was sequenced from the same sample in a study of T cells in Graves' hyperthyroidism and ophthalmopathy. Amplification of TCR beta CDR3 regions used RNA as the template. During a first-round RT-PCR of the TCR CDR3, the HTBI primer set was used. MiXCR, run by TCRdb on the multiplex PCR reads, gives a single entry per CDR3 protein. In the table there are about 600,000 distinct CDR3 sequences, more than 15% of which are singletons. Sequences were obtained from blood. The receptors come from a woman between 40 and 55 years old with Graves' ophthalmopathy.

The chain has TRBV20-1 and TRBJ2-7; weak D call: TRBD1 (6 bases). V was trimmed by 2 bases and J by 7 bases, leaving 21 bases between them. Germline loops: CDR1 DFQATT, CDR2 SNEGSKA (reference sequence). The CDR3 spans 15 residues. DNA of the CDR3: TGCAGTGCTAGAAGGGTCGGCACGACAAGGGGGGAGCAGTACTTC. Amino acid sequence: CSARRVGTTRGEQYF.

This clonotype was seen a few times. This chain joins TRBV29-1 and TRBJ1-1, with D maybe TRBD1 (5 bases). The V end lost 5 bases, the J end lost 3 bases, and 13 bases lay between the germline ends. The CDR3 runs 13 residues. CDR1 SQVTM and CDR2 ANQGSEA come from the germline V gene. CDR3: CSVFRAGYTEAFF. Written as DNA, the CDR3 is TGCAGCGTTTTCCGGGCAGGGTACACTGAAGCTTTCTTT.

The chain has TRBV20-1 and TRBJ2-3, with no clear D. CDR3 length: 12 residues. V lost 5 bases to trimming and J lost 6 bases, with 12 bases between them. CDR1 and CDR2 from the germline V gene are DFQATT and SNEGSKA (reference sequence). The CDR3 region is CSAGLIGDTQYF. The DNA of the CDR3 is TGCAGTGCTGGCTTAATAGGGGATACGCAGTATTTT.

Ten or more counts support this clonotype. The V and J genes are TRBV3-1 and TRBJ2-3; 8 bases match TRBD1. CDR1 and CDR2 (germline): LGHDT, YNNKEL (reference sequence). The CDR3 extends over 17 amino acids. The V segment lost 1 base and the J segment 3 bases; nucleotides outside the gene matches: 9. The CDR3 protein is CASSQVRGRRVTDTQYF. The CDR3 DNA is TGTGCCAGCAGCCAAGTCAGGGGGCGTAGGGTTACAGATACGCAGTATTTT.

This clonotype was counted many times. At one boundary the junction diverges from the germline segment, which might be a read error. The chain uses TRBV12-3 or TRBV12-4 and TRBJ2-5, with TRBD2 identical over 11 bases. The CDR3 length is 15 residues. CDR3 amino acids: CASSLAGGSRETQYF. In nucleotides, the CDR3 is TGTGCCAGCAGTCTAGCGGGGGGTTCGCGGGAGACCCAGTACTTC.

The chain is built from TRBV2 and TRBJ2-3; TRBD2 agrees at 8 bases. Germline trimming cut 7 bases from V and 4 bases from J; bases unmatched to any gene: 7. Germline V gives CDR1 SNHLY, CDR2 FYNNEI. The CDR3 runs 14 residues. This chain's CDR3 is CASNPSGGADTQYF. The CDR3 DNA is TGTGCCAGCAATCCGAGCGGGGGCGCAGATACGCAGTATTTT.

This clonotype was detected many times. J is TRBJ2-7 and V is TRBV20-1; no clear D gene. The CDR3 has 14 residues. The V and J ends lost 0 bases and 3 bases respectively, with 12 bases between them. From germline, CDR1 is DFQATT and CDR2 SNEGSKA (reference sequence). The DNA for the CDR3 is TGCAGTGCTAGAGAGCCTCGCCCCCTCTACGAGCAGTACTTC. Translation gives CSAREPRPLYEQYF.

This clonotype has ten or more counts. CDR3 region: CASSFSGPRTDTQYF. CDR3 nucleotide sequence: TGTGCCAGCAGTTTCAGCGGGCCGCGCACAGATACGCAGTATTTT. V usage is TRBV12-3 or TRBV12-4 and J usage is TRBJ2-3; weak D call: TRBD2 (6 bases). V was trimmed by 3 bases and J by 1 base, leaving 11 bases between them. The CDR3 length is 15 residues.

The CDR3 nucleotides read TGTGCCACCGCCGACGGGGCCTATGGCTACACCTTC. It translates to CATADGAYGYTF. The V and J genes are TRBV25-1 and TRBJ1-2; D possibly corresponds to TRBD1 (5 bases). This CDR3 contains 12 residues. Germline CDR1 and CDR2: MGHDK and SYGVNS. V was cut by 10 bases and J by 4 bases, with 13 bases left in between.

This clonotype was seen repeatedly, ten times or more. This sequence joins TRBV6-1 and TRBJ2-1; D might be TRBD2 (6 bases). The CDR3 has 14 amino acids. The V and J ends lost 1 base and 4 bases respectively, with 8 bases between them. The germline gives CDR1 MNHNS, CDR2 SASEGT. The CDR3 DNA reads as TGTGCCAGCAGTGAAGTGGCGGGATACAATGAGCAGTTCTTC. Translated, it gives CASSEVAGYNEQFF.

Ten or more counts support this clonotype. The chain couples TRBV20-1 to TRBJ1-5; no firm D call. CDR3 length: 18 residues. V lost 0 bases and J lost 0, with 18 bases in between. Germline CDR1 and CDR2: DFQATT and SNEGSKA (reference sequence). CDR3 sequence reads: CSARDEGRNPLSNQPQHF. CDR3 nucleotides: TGCAGTGCTAGAGATGAGGGCAGGAACCCCCTTAGCAATCAGCCCCAGCATTTT.

This chain uses TRBV7-9 with TRBJ1-3; D uncertain. Germline V gives CDR1 SEHNR, CDR2 FQNEAQ (reference sequence). The CDR3 is 13 amino acids. Trimming took 4 bases from V and 3 from J, leaving 7 bases between them. The CDR3 DNA is TGTGCCAGCAGCTCTTCACTTGGAAACACCATATATTTT. As protein: CASSSSLGNTIYF.

This clonotype appeared many times. The CDR3 spells CASSQGPDSLSYEQYF. DNA for the CDR3: TGTGCCAGCAGCCAGGGCCCCGACAGCCTCTCCTACGAGCAGTACTTC. This chain joins TRBV7-9 and TRBJ2-7, with TRBD1 as a possible D gene (5 bases). V shed 5 bases and J shed 0 bases, with 17 bases lying between them. The CDR3 sequence is 16 residues long. Germline V gives CDR1 SEHNR, CDR2 FQNEAQ (reference sequence).

The table lists this clonotype with many counts. The chain employs TRBV28 and TRBJ1-2, with 8 bases identical to TRBD1. The V and J ends lost 6 bases and 8 bases, in that order; junction bases with no gene match: 11. This CDR3 is built from 14 residues. Per the germline V gene, CDR1 is MDHEN and CDR2 is SYDVKM. CDR3 amino acids: CASRPTGETGGYTF. DNA of the CDR3: TGTGCCAGCAGACCGACAGGGGAAACGGGCGGCTACACCTTC.

This clonotype has at least ten counts. The chain employs TRBV3-1 and TRBJ1-1; perhaps TRBD1 as D (6 bases). The V gene's germline CDR1 is LGHDT and CDR2 YNNKEL (reference sequence). The CDR3 has 12 amino acids. With 5 bases removed from V and 7 bases from J, the gap between germline ends came to 11 bases. The CDR3 region is CASSKDRLEAFF. The CDR3 nucleotides are TGTGCCAGCAGCAAGGACAGACTTGAAGCTTTCTTT.

This clonotype was observed many times. The chain recombines TRBV30 with TRBJ1-5; TRBD1 matches 9 bases. The V gene end was trimmed by 4 bases and the J gene end by 6 bases; junction bases not matched to a gene: 1. CDR3 length: 12 residues. In germline, CDR1 is GTSNPN, CDR2 SVGIG (reference sequence). CDR3 protein: CAWNRGLQPQHF. CDR3 DNA: TGTGCCTGGAACAGGGGGCTTCAGCCCCAGCATTTT. Full variable domain (remainder filled in from reference TRBV30 and TRBJ1-5): SQTIHQWPATLVQPVGSPLSLECTVEGTSNPNLYWYRQAAGRGLQLLFYSVGIGQISSEVPQNLSASRPQDRQFILSSKKLLLSDSGFYLCAWNRGLQPQHFGDGTRLSIL.

This clonotype was seen at least ten times. The chain carries TRBV11-2 and TRBJ2-5, with D maybe TRBD2 (6 bases). V shed 3 bases and J shed 6 bases, with 14 bases lying between them. CDR3 size: 14 residues. Germline assignment: CDR1 SGHAT and CDR2 FQNNGV. The CDR3 region is CASSFGTPMKTQYF. In nucleotides, the CDR3 is TGTGCCAGCAGCTTCGGGACTCCTATGAAGACCCAGTACTTC.

This clonotype was picked up one time. CDR3 amino acids: CASSGQGIGNEQFF. The CDR3 DNA follows: TGTGCCAGCAGTGGACAGGGGATAGGCAATGAGCAGTTCTTC. The rearrangement joins TRBV6-2 or TRBV6-3 to TRBJ2-1; 9 nucleotides line up with TRBD1. Losses at the gene ends were 5 bases for V and 6 bases for J; bases not matched to a gene: 5. The germline V gene has CDR1 MNHEY and CDR2 SVGEGT. CDR3 size: 14 residues.

This clonotype was seen a handful of times. This chain joins TRBV5-1 and TRBJ1-1, with D maybe TRBD1 (5 bases). V was trimmed by 4 bases and J by 4 bases, leaving 8 bases between them. This CDR3 has 12 amino acids. Germline V gene sequence: CDR1 SGHRS, CDR2 YFSETQ. CDR3 sequence reads: CASSLQATEAFF. CDR3 coding DNA: TGCGCCAGCAGCCTACAGGCCACTGAAGCTTTCTTT.

The chain combines TRBV5-1 with TRBJ2-3, with 10 bases fitting TRBD2. This CDR3 has 17 amino acids. CDR1 is SGHRS, CDR2 YFSETQ, per germline. Trimming cost V 3 bases and J 6 bases; bases outside gene matches: 13. The CDR3 nucleotides are TGCGCCAGCAGCTCGCTCCTTGGAGCGGGGGGGTCCGATACGCAGTATTTT. Residues: CASSSLLGAGGSDTQYF.